This T cell receptor beta chain originates from a study of metastatic and nonmetastatic thyroid tumors. Study-wide context: The study looked at repertoires side by side in blood and in tumor or nodule tissue from malignant and benign thyroid patients.

With respect to this clone: Its target is not known.

With 8 bases removed from V and 4 bases from J, the gap between germline ends came to 20 bases. CDR1 SGHNT and CDR2 YENEEA come from the germline V gene. The CDR3 is 16 amino acids. Whole-study results and caveats: Reportedly, malignant thyroid tumors had significantly higher TCR beta diversity than benign nodules, in blood and tumor.

TCRdb re-analyzed the PCR reads using MiXCR. The sample lists over 10,000 clones; more than 20% were seen once. Until they underwent thyroid surgery, no patient had received any treatment. Sequencing was carried out using adjacent normal tissue. The chain is built from TRBV11-3 and TRBJ2-2; D may correspond to TRBD1 or TRBD2 (6 bases each). The clonotype was recovered from a female donor with papillary thyroid cancer or a benign thyroid nodule (not recorded which). Some clones in this sample may be carry-over from other donors' samples. CDR3 in amino acids: CASRPTGGRGTGELFF. The DNA for the CDR3 is TGTGCCAGCCGCCCAACCGGGGGCCGCGGCACCGGGGAGCTGTTTTTT.